This passage covers 16 T cell receptor beta chains from one sample sequenced in a study of blood T cell repertoires in COVID-19. Assay used: immunoSEQ multiplex PCR; TCRdb lists only in-frame clones, some missing. The data hold about 200,000 clones, with around 86% observed a single time. The sequenced material came from peripheral blood. These receptors came from a man in his 60s with acute or convalescent COVID-19.

The chain links TRBV6-1 to TRBJ1-2; D is perhaps TRBD1 (6 bases). CDR1 and CDR2 from the germline V gene are MNHNS and SASEGT. Trimming took 3 bases from V and 6 from J, leaving 20 bases between them. The length of the CDR3 is 16 residues. CDR3 sequence: CASSDSLNRERHGYTF. DNA of the CDR3: TGTGCCAGCAGTGATTCCCTTAACAGGGAGCGGCATGGCTACACCTTC.

The V call is TRBV6-5, the J call TRBJ2-2, with 8 bases that match TRBD2. Germline V lookup: CDR1 MNHEY, CDR2 SVGAGI. After removal of 6 bases from V and 0 bases from J, the junction contained 3 bases not matched to a gene. The CDR3 loop spans 15 amino acids. CDR3 loop: CASSRGGSNTGELFF. CDR3 sequence (DNA): TGTGCCAGCAGCCGGGGGGGGTCGAACACCGGGGAGCTGTTTTTT.

Points on this clone: Different DNA sequences within this sample yield the same CDR3. V is TRBV11-3 and J is TRBJ2-2, with TRBD1 as a possible D gene (5 bases). The V end was cut by 1 base, the J end by 5 bases, with 5 bases between. This CDR3 comprises 13 residues. Germline CDR1 reads SGHNT; CDR2 reads YENEEA. Written as DNA, the CDR3 is TGTGCCAGCAGCTTAGCAGGGACCGGGGAGCTGTTTTTT. Translating it yields CASSLAGTGELFF.

The rearrangement uses TRBV6-2 or TRBV6-3 and TRBJ2-3, with 12 nucleotides matching TRBD2. Trimming took 2 bases from V and 2 from J; bases not matched to a gene: 8. The CDR3 loop spans 18 amino acids. Germline V gene data show CDR1 as MNHEY and CDR2 as SVGEGT. The CDR3 here is CASSYPRTSGATTDTQYF. CDR3 bases: TGTGCCAGCAGTTACCCTCGGACTAGCGGGGCTACCACAGATACGCAGTATTTT.

V usage is TRBV19 and J usage is TRBJ1-5; perhaps TRBD1 as D (6 bases). The CDR3 length is 15 residues. V lost 5 bases to trimming and J lost 0 bases, with 11 bases between them. Looked up from germline, CDR1 is LNHDA and CDR2 is SQIVND (reference sequence). The CDR3 bases are TGTGCCAGTAGTGGTTACAGGGTTAGCAATCAGCCCCAGCATTTT. Protein product: CASSGYRVSNQPQHF.

V is TRBV9 and J is TRBJ1-2, with a weak D call TRBD1 (5 bases). This CDR3 spans 17 amino acids. Deletions cut 0 bases from V and 4 bases from J, with 19 bases between. Germline V gene lookup returns CDR1 SGDLS and CDR2 YYNGEE. CDR3 sequence reads: CASSVGGAGSGGYGYTF. CDR3 sequence (DNA): TGTGCCAGCAGCGTAGGGGGCGCCGGGTCCGGGGGCTATGGCTACACCTTC.

The genes are TRBV3-1 (or the pseudogene TRBV3-2) and TRBJ2-2, with D tentatively TRBD2 (5 bases). In germline, CDR1 is LGHDT, CDR2 YNNKEL (reference sequence). The CDR3 contains 15 residues. V lost 5 bases and J lost 0, with 10 bases in between. The CDR3 DNA sequence: TGTGCCAGCAGCTTCGCCGGGGCGAACACCGGGGAGCTGTTTTTT. Protein product: CASSFAGANTGELFF.

This clone was counted once. The CDR3: CARRKGGVNTEAFF. CDR3 nucleotides: TGTGCCCGCAGGAAGGGGGGGGTGAACACTGAAGCTTTCTTT. The chain employs TRBV30 and TRBJ1-1, with D tentatively TRBD1 (6 bases). Germline CDR1 and CDR2: GTSNPN and SVGIG (reference sequence). The length of the CDR3 is 14 residues. The germline V and J ends were trimmed by 8 bases and 0 bases, with 16 bases remaining between them.

The chain couples TRBV7-4 to TRBJ1-6; a possible D gene is TRBD1 (6 bases). The CDR3 spans 18 residues. From germline, CDR1 is SGHVT and CDR2 SQSDAQ. V gave up 3 bases and J gave up 4 bases, with 19 bases separating them. CDR3 sequence (DNA): TGTGCCAGCAGCTTTGGGCCCGGGGGGCGCGGATATAATTCACCCCTCCACTTT. Translation: CASSFGPGGRGYNSPLHF.

V gene TRBV5-8 combines with J gene TRBJ2-7; TRBD2 might be the D (5 bases). Germline CDR1 reads SGHTS; CDR2 reads YDEGEE. V lost 5 bases to trimming and J lost 2 bases, with 5 bases between them. The CDR3 is 11 amino acids. The CDR3 DNA reads as TGTGCCAGCAGACTAGCCTACGAGCAGTACTTC. Translation gives CASRLAYEQYF.

V is TRBV7-8 and J is TRBJ2-1; the match to TRBD2 covers 7 bases. Germline loops: CDR1 SGHVS, CDR2 FQNEAQ. After removal of 5 bases from V and 7 bases from J, the junction contained 14 bases not matched to a gene. The CDR3 spans 16 residues. The CDR3 is CASSPRRILARNEQFF. CDR3 DNA: TGTGCCAGCAGCCCCCGAAGAATACTAGCGAGGAATGAGCAGTTCTTC.

This clone occurred once. The chain joins TRBV21-1 to TRBJ2-7; the D call TRBD1 from the table was never checked on the DNA. TRBV21-1 is deemed a pseudogene. This CDR3 is 17 amino acids long. CDR3 DNA sequence: TGTGCCAGCAGCACAAAGTCCCCCCCTGACAGCTGCTACGAGCAGTACTTC. Amino acid sequence: CASSTKSPPDSCYEQYF.

This clone was picked up one time. The chain is built from TRBV5-1 and TRBJ2-1, with D tentatively TRBD1 (5 bases). The CDR3 sequence is 16 residues long. Per germline, CDR1 SGHRS and CDR2 YFSETQ. Trimming shortened V by 4 bases and J by 1 base, and 15 bases separated the two germline ends. The CDR3 is CASSPPRQGSYNEQFF. The DNA of the CDR3 is TGCGCCAGCAGCCCCCCCCGTCAGGGTTCCTACAATGAGCAGTTCTTC.

The chain combines TRBV5-1 with TRBJ1-2, with D perhaps TRBD1 (6 bases). Trimming removed 5 bases at V and 6 bases at J, with 17 bases between. CDR1 is SGHRS and CDR2 is YFSETQ in the germline V gene. This CDR3 is built from 14 residues. CDR3 coding DNA: TGCGCCAGCAGGCCCGGACAGTCGGCCAATGGCTACACCTTC. Translation gives CASRPGQSANGYTF.

The V call is TRBV27, the J call TRBJ1-6; TRBD1 agrees at 8 bases. The CDR3 is 17 amino acids. Germline lookup yields CDR1 MNHEY and CDR2 SMNVEV (reference sequence). Trimming at V came to 3 bases and at J to 6 bases, leaving 10 bases not matched to a gene. The CDR3 reads CASSFSPDRAINSPLHF. CDR3 in DNA: TGTGCCAGCAGTTTTTCCCCGGACAGGGCTATTAATTCACCCCTCCACTTT.

This chain joins TRBV27 and TRBJ1-2; D is ambiguous. The V and J ends lost 2 bases and 0 bases respectively, with 4 bases between them. The germline V gene encodes CDR1 MNHEY and CDR2 SMNVEV (reference sequence). This CDR3 contains 13 residues. This CDR3 reads CASSLTANYGYTF. The DNA for the CDR3 is TGTGCCAGCAGTTTAACAGCTAACTATGGCTACACCTTC.